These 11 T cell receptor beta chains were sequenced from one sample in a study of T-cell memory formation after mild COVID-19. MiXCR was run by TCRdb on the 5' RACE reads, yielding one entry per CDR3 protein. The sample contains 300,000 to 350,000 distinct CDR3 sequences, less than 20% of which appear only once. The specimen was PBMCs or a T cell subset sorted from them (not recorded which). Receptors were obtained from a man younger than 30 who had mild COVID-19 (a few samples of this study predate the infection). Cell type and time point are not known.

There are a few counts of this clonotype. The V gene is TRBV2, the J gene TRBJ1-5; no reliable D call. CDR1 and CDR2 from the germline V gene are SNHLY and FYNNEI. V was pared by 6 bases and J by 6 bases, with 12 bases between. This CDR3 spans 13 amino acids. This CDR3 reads CASSGVAVQPQHF. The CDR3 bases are TGTGCCAGCAGCGGAGTTGCGGTTCAGCCCCAGCATTTT.

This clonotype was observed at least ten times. CDR3 DNA: TGTGCCAGCAGTCTTGGGACAACCCAAGAGACCCAGTACTTC. As protein: CASSLGTTQETQYF. The rearrangement links TRBV7-9 to TRBJ2-5; possibly TRBD1 for D (6 bases). The CDR3 consists of 14 residues. The germline V gene encodes CDR1 SEHNR and CDR2 FQNEAQ (reference sequence). V gave up 6 bases and J gave up 1 base, with 12 bases separating them. The whole variable domain, remainder taken from reference TRBV7-9 and TRBJ2-5, is DTGVSQNPRHKITKRGQNVTFRCDPISEHNRLYWYRQTLGQGPEFLTYFQNEAQLEKSRLLSDRFSAERPKGSFSTLEIQRTEQGDSAMYLCASSLGTTQETQYFGPGTRLLVL.

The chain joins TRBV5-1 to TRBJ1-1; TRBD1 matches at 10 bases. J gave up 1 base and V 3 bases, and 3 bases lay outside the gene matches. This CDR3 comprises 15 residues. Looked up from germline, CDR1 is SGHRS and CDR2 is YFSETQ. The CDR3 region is CASSSRQGANTEAFF. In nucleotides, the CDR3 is TGCGCCAGCAGCTCCCGACAGGGGGCGAACACTGAAGCTTTCTTT.

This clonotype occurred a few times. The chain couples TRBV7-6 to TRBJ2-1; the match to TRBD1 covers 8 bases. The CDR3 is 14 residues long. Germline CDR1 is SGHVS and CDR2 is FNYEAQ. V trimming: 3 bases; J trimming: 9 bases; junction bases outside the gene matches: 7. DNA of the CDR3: TGTGCCAGCAGCTTGAGCCAGGGGGCAAGTGAGCAGTTCTTC. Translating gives CASSLSQGASEQFF.

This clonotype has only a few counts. The CDR3 DNA reads TGTGCCAGCAGCTCCGTGTCCGGGGCTGAAGCTTTCTTT. It is translated as CASSSVSGAEAFF. The gene calls are TRBV7-2 and TRBJ1-1; unclear D gene. V lost 4 bases and J lost 6, with 12 bases in between. The CDR3 runs 13 residues. Per the germline V gene, CDR1 is SGHTA and CDR2 is FQGNSA.

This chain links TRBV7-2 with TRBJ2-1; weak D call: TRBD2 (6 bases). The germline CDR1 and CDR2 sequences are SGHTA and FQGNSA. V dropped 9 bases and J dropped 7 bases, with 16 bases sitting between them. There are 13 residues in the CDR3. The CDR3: CARRDPSENEQFF. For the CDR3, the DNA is TGTGCCAGGCGGGACCCTTCTGAGAATGAGCAGTTCTTC.

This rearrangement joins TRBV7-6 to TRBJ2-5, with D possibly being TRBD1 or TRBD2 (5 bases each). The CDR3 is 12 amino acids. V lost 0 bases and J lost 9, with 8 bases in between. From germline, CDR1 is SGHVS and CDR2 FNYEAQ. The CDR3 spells CASSLAGESQYF. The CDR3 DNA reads TGTGCCAGCAGCTTAGCGGGGGAGTCCCAGTACTTC.

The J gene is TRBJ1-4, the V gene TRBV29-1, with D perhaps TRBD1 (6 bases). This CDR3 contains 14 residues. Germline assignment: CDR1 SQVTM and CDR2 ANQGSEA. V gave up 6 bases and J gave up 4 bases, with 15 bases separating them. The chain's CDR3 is CSVSVGTHNEKLFF. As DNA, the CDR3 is TGCAGCGTCTCCGTAGGGACACATAATGAAAAACTGTTTTTT.

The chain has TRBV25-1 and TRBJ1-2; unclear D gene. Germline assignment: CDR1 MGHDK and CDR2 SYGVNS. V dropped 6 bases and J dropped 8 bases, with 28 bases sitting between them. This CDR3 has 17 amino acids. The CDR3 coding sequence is TGTGCCAGCAGCCCTCCCACCTATGCCGGTGGCCGACAAGGCTACACCTTC. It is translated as CASSPPTYAGGRQGYTF.

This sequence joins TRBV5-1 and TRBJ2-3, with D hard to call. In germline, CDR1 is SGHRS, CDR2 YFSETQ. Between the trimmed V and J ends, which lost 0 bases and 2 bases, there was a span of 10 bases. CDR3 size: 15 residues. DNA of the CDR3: TGCGCCAGCAGCTTGGATGCCGGCTCCACAGATACGCAGTATTTT. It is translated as CASSLDAGSTDTQYF.

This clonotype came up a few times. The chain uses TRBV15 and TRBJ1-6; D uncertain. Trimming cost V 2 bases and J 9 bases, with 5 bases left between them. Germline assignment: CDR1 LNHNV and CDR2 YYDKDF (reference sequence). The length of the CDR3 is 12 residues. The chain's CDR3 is CATSRQTSPLHF. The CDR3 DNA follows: TGTGCCACCAGCAGACAGACTTCACCCCTCCACTTT.